Described below is a single TCR beta chain sequence and its context. Vbeta (60) and Jbeta (13) primers were used in the PCR. Sequencing was performed with immunoSEQ multiplex PCR; in TCRdb, only in-frame clones are kept and a portion is missing. Of under 150,000 clones in the sample, over 60% were seen once. This specimen comes from a study of cytomegalovirus exposure and HLA in healthy donors. The J segment lost 2 bases and the V segment lost 5 bases, leaving 7 bases of the junction unmatched. Germline loops: CDR1 MNHNS, CDR2 SASEGT. The CDR3 has 15 amino acids. The clonotype originates from a male donor in good health and CMV-seropositive. The specimen was PBMCs. The chain links TRBV6-1 to TRBJ2-7; 9 positions agree with TRBD2. In DNA form, the CDR3 reads TGTGCCAGCAGTCTTAGCGGGGGCCCTACCTACGAGCAGTACTTC. It translates to CASSLSGGPTYEQYF.